Listed below are T cell receptor beta chains from one sample, sequenced in a study of blood T cell repertoires in COVID-19. The assay was immunoSEQ multiplex PCR, and TCRdb's table has in-frame clones only and misses some. The sample contains 350,000 to 500,000 clones, roughly 84% of which appear only once. Sequenced material: PBMCs or T cells enriched from blood (not recorded which). These receptors originate from a woman aged 18-29 years who had been exposed to COVID-19. The CDR3 runs from the conserved cysteine through the conserved F or W. Each record gives: V gene, D gene, J gene, CDR3 protein, CDR3 DNA. The D gene is left open where the match is weak.

V gene: TRBV6-6
D gene: -
J gene: TRBJ2-1
CDR3 protein: CASSPPARWSSYNEQFF
CDR3 DNA: TGTGCCAGCAGTCCCCCCGCGAGGTGGAGCTCCTACAATGAGCAGTTCTTC

V gene: TRBV18
D gene: TRBD1
J gene: TRBJ1-6
CDR3 protein: CASSPPGQSDSPLHF
CDR3 DNA: TGTGCCAGCTCACCTCCGGGACAGTCAGATTCACCCCTCCACTTT

V gene: TRBV5-4
D gene: -
J gene: TRBJ1-1
CDR3 protein: CASSSGGTEAFF
CDR3 DNA: TGTGCCAGCAGCTCGGGGGGGACTGAAGCTTTCTTT

V gene: TRBV19
D gene: -
J gene: TRBJ2-7
CDR3 protein: CASSILPGSEVSYEQYF
CDR3 DNA: TGTGCCAGTAGTATCCTCCCCGGGTCCGAGGTCTCCTACGAGCAGTACTTC

V gene: TRBV25-1
D gene: -
J gene: TRBJ1-2
CDR3 protein: CASSRGPIGQHGYTF
CDR3 DNA: TGTGCCAGCAGTCGGGGACCGATCGGACAGCATGGCTACACCTTC

V gene: TRBV4-3
D gene: TRBD2
J gene: TRBJ2-7
CDR3 protein: CASSQEVVAGGMYEQYF
CDR3 DNA: TGCGCCAGCAGCCAAGAGGTAGTAGCGGGGGGTATGTACGAGCAGTACTTC

V gene: TRBV15
D gene: -
J gene: TRBJ1-2
CDR3 protein: CATSRDLGWGGDGYTF
CDR3 DNA: TGTGCCACCAGCAGAGATCTGGGTTGGGGAGGGGATGGCTACACCTTC

V gene: TRBV4-3
D gene: -
J gene: TRBJ1-4
CDR3 protein: CASSQDVGNEKLFF
CDR3 DNA: TGCGCCAGCAGCCAAGACGTCGGTAATGAAAAACTGTTTTTT

V gene: TRBV5-5
D gene: TRBD2
J gene: TRBJ2-2
CDR3 protein: CASSLLAGVILSGELFF
CDR3 DNA: TGTGCCAGCAGCTTGCTAGCGGGAGTTATCCTCTCCGGGGAGCTGTTTTTT

V gene: TRBV10-3
D gene: -
J gene: TRBJ1-2
CDR3 protein: CAIRGAGEDGYTF
CDR3 DNA: TGTGCCATCAGGGGGGCGGGGGAGGATGGCTACACCTTC

V gene: TRBV11-2
D gene: -
J gene: TRBJ1-1
CDR3 protein: CASSRTGDGNTEAFF
CDR3 DNA: TGTGCCAGCAGCCGTACGGGGGATGGGAACACTGAAGCTTTCTTT

V gene: TRBV5-1
D gene: TRBD2
J gene: TRBJ2-1
CDR3 protein: CASSLELAGVRNEQFF
CDR3 DNA: TGCGCCAGCAGCTTGGAACTAGCGGGAGTCAGAAATGAGCAGTTCTTC

V gene: TRBV19
D gene: -
J gene: TRBJ1-4
CDR3 protein: CASRAGSTNEKLFF
CDR3 DNA: TGTGCCAGTAGGGCAGGGTCAACTAATGAAAAACTGTTTTTT

V gene: TRBV28
D gene: -
J gene: TRBJ1-6
CDR3 protein: CASSLTGGYNSPLHF
CDR3 DNA: TGTGCCAGCAGTTTAACGGGGGGGTATAATTCACCCCTCCACTTT

V gene: TRBV27
D gene: TRBD2
J gene: TRBJ2-2
CDR3 protein: CASSPPPGGSEKTNTGELFF
CDR3 DNA: TGTGCCAGCAGTCCCCCCCCGGGGGGTAGCGAAAAGACGAACACCGGGGAGCTGTTTTTT

V gene: TRBV12-3/TRBV12-4
D gene: -
J gene: TRBJ1-1
CDR3 protein: CASSSGRTEAFF
CDR3 DNA: TGTGCCAGCAGCTCGGGGAGGACTGAAGCTTTCTTT

V gene: TRBV2
D gene: -
J gene: TRBJ2-7
CDR3 protein: CASRIDRSSSYEQYF
CDR3 DNA: TGTGCCAGCAGGATCGACAGGTCGAGCTCCTACGAGCAGTACTTC

V gene: TRBV4-1
D gene: -
J gene: TRBJ1-5
CDR3 protein: CASSQEGSQPQHF
CDR3 DNA: TGCGCCAGCAGCCAAGAGGGGAGTCAGCCCCAGCATTTT

V gene: TRBV19
D gene: -
J gene: TRBJ1-1
CDR3 protein: CASTPGYTEAFF
CDR3 DNA: TGTGCCAGTACCCCGGGATACACTGAAGCTTTCTTT

V gene: TRBV4-1
D gene: TRBD1
J gene: TRBJ2-5
CDR3 protein: CASSQVGQGGGETQYF
CDR3 DNA: TGCGCCAGCAGCCAAGTGGGACAGGGAGGAGGAGAGACCCAGTACTTC

V gene: TRBV6-1
D gene: TRBD1
J gene: TRBJ1-1
CDR3 protein: CASSEGVGQGRTEAFF
CDR3 DNA: TGTGCCAGCAGTGAAGGAGTGGGACAGGGGCGGACTGAAGCTTTCTTT

V gene: TRBV27
D gene: -
J gene: TRBJ1-5
CDR3 protein: CASSPSGSNQPQHF
CDR3 DNA: TGTGCCAGCAGTCCCAGCGGGAGCAATCAGCCCCAGCATTTT

V gene: TRBV30
D gene: TRBD1
J gene: TRBJ2-5
CDR3 protein: CAWSFTGAEETQYF
CDR3 DNA: TGTGCCTGGAGTTTTACAGGGGCCGAAGAGACCCAGTACTTC

V gene: TRBV10-3
D gene: -
J gene: TRBJ1-2
CDR3 protein: CAISDYDASGKVAF
CDR3 DNA: TGTGCCATCAGTGATTACGATGCGTCGGGTAAGGTCGCCTTC

V gene: TRBV5-1
D gene: TRBD1
J gene: TRBJ2-1
CDR3 protein: CASSLETGGRNEQFF
CDR3 DNA: TGCGCCAGCAGCTTGGAGACAGGGGGCAGAAATGAGCAGTTCTTC

V gene: TRBV7-2
D gene: TRBD2
J gene: TRBJ2-7
CDR3 protein: CASSLRLAETYEQYF
CDR3 DNA: TGTGCCAGCAGTCTTCGACTAGCGGAAACCTACGAGCAGTACTTC

V gene: TRBV3-1/TRBV3-2
D gene: -
J gene: TRBJ2-7
CDR3 protein: CASSLNRASYEQYF
CDR3 DNA: TGTGCCAGCAGCCTAAACAGGGCCTCCTACGAGCAGTACTTC

V gene: TRBV20-1
D gene: -
J gene: TRBJ1-5
CDR3 protein: CSASEGPNQPQHF
CDR3 DNA: TGCAGTGCTAGTGAGGGGCCCAATCAGCCCCAGCATTTT

V gene: TRBV5-1
D gene: -
J gene: TRBJ2-3
CDR3 protein: CASSLAGGGVVTDTQYF
CDR3 DNA: TGCGCCAGCAGCTTGGCCGGAGGGGGCGTAGTGACAGATACGCAGTATTTT

V gene: TRBV28
D gene: -
J gene: TRBJ2-1
CDR3 protein: CASSQQSGPSYNEQFF
CDR3 DNA: TGTGCCAGCAGCCAACAGAGCGGACCATCCTACAATGAGCAGTTCTTC

V gene: TRBV11-2
D gene: -
J gene: TRBJ2-3
CDR3 protein: CASSLTPGLTDTQYF
CDR3 DNA: TGTGCCAGCAGCTTAACCCCAGGGCTCACAGATACGCAGTATTTT